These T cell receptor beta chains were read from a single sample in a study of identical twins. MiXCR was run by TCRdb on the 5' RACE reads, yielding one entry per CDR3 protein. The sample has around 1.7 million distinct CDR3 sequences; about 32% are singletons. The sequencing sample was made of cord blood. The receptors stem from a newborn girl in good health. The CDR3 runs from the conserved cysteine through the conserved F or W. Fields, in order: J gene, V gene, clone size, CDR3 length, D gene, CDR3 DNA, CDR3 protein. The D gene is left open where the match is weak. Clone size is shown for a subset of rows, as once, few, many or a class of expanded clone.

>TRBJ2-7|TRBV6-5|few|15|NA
TGTGCCAGCACCCCCAGGGCGGGTTTAAGCTACGAGCAGTACTTC
CASTPRAGLSYEQYF
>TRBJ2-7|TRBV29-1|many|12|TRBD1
TGCAGCGTTGAGAGACAGGGGAACGAGCAGTACTTC
CSVERQGNEQYF
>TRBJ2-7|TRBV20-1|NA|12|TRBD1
TGCAGTGCTAGCAGGGGGCGACACGAGCAGTACTTC
CSASRGRHEQYF
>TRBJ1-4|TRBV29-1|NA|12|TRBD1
TGCAGCGTGACAGGGTATGATGAAAAACTGTTTTTT
CSVTGYDEKLFF
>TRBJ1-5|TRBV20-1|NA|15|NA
TGCAGTGCTAGAGTGGGCGGACAGTACAATCAGCCCCAGCATTTT
CSARVGGQYNQPQHF
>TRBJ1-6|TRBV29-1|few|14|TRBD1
TGCAGCGTTGGGGTAGGGACAGCTAATTCACCCCTCCACTTT
CSVGVGTANSPLHF
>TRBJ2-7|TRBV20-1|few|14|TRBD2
TGCAGTGCTCATAGCGGGGTACACTCCTACGAGCAGTACTTC
CSAHSGVHSYEQYF
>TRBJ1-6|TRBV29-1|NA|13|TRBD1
TGCAGCGTCGGGACAGGGGATAATTCACCCCTCCACTTT
CSVGTGDNSPLHF
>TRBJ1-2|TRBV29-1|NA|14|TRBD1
TGCAGCGTTGGAGGACAGGGGGCGAGTGAGGGCTACACCTTC
CSVGGQGASEGYTF
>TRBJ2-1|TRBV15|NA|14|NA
TGTGCCACCAGCCCAGGAGGGGCCCTAAATGAGCAGTTCTTC
CATSPGGALNEQFF
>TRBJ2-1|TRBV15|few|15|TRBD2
TGTGCCACCAGCACCTGGACTAGCGGGATCCATGAGCAGTTCTTC
CATSTWTSGIHEQFF
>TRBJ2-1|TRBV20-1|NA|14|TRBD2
TGCAGTGCGGCTTCTAGCGGGAACCACAATGAGCAGTTCTTC
CSAASSGNHNEQFF
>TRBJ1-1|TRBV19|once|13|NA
TGTGCCAGTACCTCACAACAGACAGGTGAAGCTTTCTTT
CASTSQQTGEAFF
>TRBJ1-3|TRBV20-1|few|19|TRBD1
TGCAGTGCTAGAGATTCGAGACAGGGGACTTTCATTTCTGGAAACACCATATATTTT
CSARDSRQGTFISGNTIYF
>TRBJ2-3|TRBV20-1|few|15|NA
TGCAGTGCCCTCTCCGCGGGTACCTCCACAGATACGCAGTATTTT
CSALSAGTSTDTQYF
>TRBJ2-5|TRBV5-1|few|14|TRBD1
TGCGCCAGCAGCTTTGCGGGACAGGAGGAGACCCAGTACTTC
CASSFAGQEETQYF
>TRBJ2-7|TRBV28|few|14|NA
TGTGCCAGCACTCTTCAGCGGGCTACCTACGAGCAGTACTTC
CASTLQRATYEQYF
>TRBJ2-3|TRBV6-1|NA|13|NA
TGTGCCAGCAGCGCATCCCTTATGGATACGCAGTATTTT
CASSASLMDTQYF
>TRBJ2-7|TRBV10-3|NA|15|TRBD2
TGTGCCATCAGCACTAGCGGGGGGGCATCCTACGAGCAGTACTTC
CAISTSGGASYEQYF
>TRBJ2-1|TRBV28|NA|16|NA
TGTGCCAGCAGCTCCCCGGGGGCTAGCTCCTACAATGAGCAGTTCTTC
CASSSPGASSYNEQFF
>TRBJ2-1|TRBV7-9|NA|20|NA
TGTGCCAGCAGCTTATATTGGGGAGTCGGGACTTTGAGCTCCTACAATGAGCAGTTCTTC
CASSLYWGVGTLSSYNEQFF
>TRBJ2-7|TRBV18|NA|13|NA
TGTGCCAGCTCACCACCGGGCGGCGGGGAGCAGTACTTC
CASSPPGGGEQYF
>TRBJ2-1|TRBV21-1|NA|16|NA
TGTGCCAGGGAAAGGGACCACCGCTTCTCCTACAATGAGCAGTTCTTC
CARERDHRFSYNEQFF
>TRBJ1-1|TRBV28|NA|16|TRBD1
TGTGCCAGCAGGCCCAGACAGGGATTACCAAACACTGAAGCTTTCTTT
CASRPRQGLPNTEAFF